Shown below are 19 T cell receptor beta chains from a single sample sequenced in a study of metastatic and nonmetastatic thyroid tumors. TCRdb used MiXCR to call clones anew from the PCR reads. The profile covers some 21,000 clones, with roughly 28% appearing a single time and 14% taken by the ten largest. Patients were all untreated before their thyroid surgery. Material: tumor tissue. The receptor source for this set is a male donor with papillary thyroid cancer or a benign thyroid nodule (not recorded which). Some clones in this sample may be carry-over from other donors' samples.

About this clone: Its ends do not fully match the called genes, so a read error is possible. The genes are TRBV20-1 and TRBJ2-7, with TRBD1 identical over 11 bases. Germline CDR1 DFQATT, CDR2 SNEGSKA (reference sequence). The CDR3 contains 15 residues. This CDR3 reads CSDRGTGGFIYEQYF. CDR3 bases: TGCAGTGATAGAGGGACAGGGGGATTTATATACGAGCAGTACTTC.

V and J are TRBV2 and TRBJ1-1; the D gene is possibly TRBD1 (5 bases). Germline V gene lookup returns CDR1 SNHLY and CDR2 FYNNEI. V was pared by 4 bases and J by 4 bases, with 13 bases between. This CDR3 spans 14 amino acids. The DNA of the CDR3 is TGTGCCAGCAGTGTAGAGGCGGGGGGCACTGAAGCTTTCTTT. Its protein is CASSVEAGGTEAFF.

The chain joins TRBV6-1 to TRBJ2-1; D is unresolved. CDR3 size: 15 residues. Deletions cut 0 bases from V and 2 bases from J, with 8 bases between. CDR1 MNHNS and CDR2 SASEGT come from the germline V gene. As DNA, the CDR3 is TGTGCCAGCAGTGAAGCCTCCGAAGCCTACAATGAGCAGTTCTTC. Its translation is CASSEASEAYNEQFF.

This chain joins TRBV30 and TRBJ1-2; 7 bases match TRBD1. Trimming removed 0 bases from V and 7 bases from J; junction bases left unmatched: 8. Germline V gene sequence: CDR1 GTSNPN, CDR2 SVGIG (reference sequence). The CDR3 is 14 residues long. The CDR3 region has the DNA TGTGCCTGGAGTGTACCCGGGACAGACTGTGGCTACACCTTC. The encoded protein is CAWSVPGTDCGYTF.

This clone ranks as medium-sized (0.01 to 0.1%). The chain recombines TRBV27 with TRBJ2-1; D is possibly TRBD1 or TRBD2 (5 bases each). The length of the CDR3 is 15 residues. The ends were cut back, 3 bases at V and 4 bases at J, with 13 bases in the middle. The germline gives CDR1 MNHEY, CDR2 SMNVEV (reference sequence). The CDR3 loop reads CASSFGTPTYNEQFF. CDR3 DNA sequence: TGTGCCAGCAGTTTCGGGACCCCTACGTACAATGAGCAGTTCTTC.

Sample share makes this clone medium-sized. This chain joins TRBV30 and TRBJ2-3; the match to TRBD1 covers 11 bases. This CDR3 region has 14 residues. Trimming took 5 bases from V and 0 from J; bases not matched to a gene: 1. Germline V CDR1 and CDR2: GTSNPN, SVGIG (reference sequence). CDR3 nucleotide sequence: TGTGCCTGGTGGGACAGGGGGAGCACAGATACGCAGTATTTT. Translation gives CAWWDRGSTDTQYF.

This chain uses TRBV20-1 with TRBJ2-5; 11 positions agree with TRBD2. The CDR3 loop spans 17 amino acids. V lost 0 bases to trimming and J lost 4 bases; unmatched junction nucleotides: 10. Germline CDR1 DFQATT, CDR2 SNEGSKA (reference sequence). The CDR3: CSAREGFSGRAGETQYF. In DNA form, the CDR3 reads TGCAGTGCTAGAGAAGGCTTTAGCGGGAGGGCCGGAGAGACCCAGTACTTC.

By share of the sample, this clone is medium-sized. This sequence joins TRBV10-3 and TRBJ2-7; D tentatively reads TRBD1 or TRBD2 (7 bases each). V lost 5 bases and J lost 4, with 15 bases in between. In germline, CDR1 is ENHRY, CDR2 SYGVKD. The CDR3 consists of 14 residues. For the CDR3, the DNA is TGTGCCATCAGTACCGACAGGGAGGGGTACGAGCAGTACTTC. Its protein is CAISTDREGYEQYF.

The gene calls are TRBV11-2 and TRBJ2-7; TRBD2 matches 7 bases. V shed 3 bases and J 7 bases; nucleotides not matched to a gene: 18. CDR1 is SGHAT and CDR2 is FQNNGV in the germline V gene. The CDR3 is 17 amino acids. The CDR3 coding sequence is TGTGCCAGCAGCTTGGTTATTGGCGGACTAGAAGCGGGTGAGCAGTACTTC. It is translated as CASSLVIGGLEAGEQYF. Full variable domain (outside the CDR3, taken from reference TRBV11-2 and TRBJ2-7): EAGVAQSPRYKIIEKRQSVAFWCNPISGHATLYWYQQILGQGPKLLIQFQNNGVVDDSQLPKDRFSAERLKGVDSTLKIQPAKLEDSAVYLCASSLVIGGLEAGEQYFGPGTRLTVT.

This clone is deemed medium-sized. The chain couples TRBV6-1 to TRBJ2-3; D possibly uses TRBD1 or TRBD2 (5 bases each). The CDR3 has 14 residues. V was pared by 3 bases and J by 2 bases, with 9 bases between. Germline loops: CDR1 MNHNS, CDR2 SASEGT. CDR3 bases: TGTGCCAGCAGTGACCGGGGCCCCACAGATACGCAGTATTTT. This codes for CASSDRGPTDTQYF.

This clone came up a few times. Mismatch with germline at one junction end may stem from a read error. This chain joins TRBV6-5 and TRBJ2-2, with D perhaps TRBD2 (6 bases). Germline V CDR1 and CDR2: MNHEY, SVGAGI. CDR3 length equals 14 residues. CDR3 loop: CASSWGGNTWELFF. The CDR3 nucleotides are TGTGCCAGCAGTTGGGGAGGTAACACCTGGGAGCTGTTTTTT.

Written as DNA, the CDR3 is TGCGCCAGCAGCTTGGGGCAGGGGGATCAGCCCCAGCATTTT. It translates to CASSLGQGDQPQHF. The chain carries TRBV5-1 and TRBJ1-5, with TRBD1 identical over 7 bases. The trim removed 0 bases at V and 5 bases at J, leaving 2 bases unmatched. From germline, CDR1 is SGHRS and CDR2 YFSETQ. There are 14 residues in the CDR3.

The V call is TRBV28, the J call TRBJ2-7, with a possible D match to TRBD1 (5 bases). The CDR3 consists of 15 residues. The V gene lost 5 bases and the J gene lost 0 bases, with 14 bases spanning the gap. The germline CDR1 and CDR2 sequences are MDHEN and SYDVKM. Here the CDR3 reads CASSPPQGLSYEQYF. CDR3 coding DNA: TGTGCCAGCAGTCCCCCGCAGGGCCTCTCCTACGAGCAGTACTTC.

This clone is judged medium-sized. The rearrangement links TRBV6-1 to TRBJ2-1, with D unclear. The CDR3 totals 13 residues. Germline CDR1 and CDR2: MNHNS and SASEGT. V lost 7 bases and J lost 5, with 12 bases in between. The CDR3, as DNA: TGTGCCAGCATCCTGGACGACGACAATGAGCAGTTCTTC. Its protein is CASILDDDNEQFF.

The rearrangement joins TRBV7-3 to TRBJ2-3, with 9 positions matching TRBD2. The V gene's germline CDR1 is SGHTA and CDR2 FQGTGA. The ends lost 4 bases at V and 7 bases at J; junction bases unmatched: 9. The CDR3 covers 15 residues. CDR3: CASSSHLAGVNTQYF. CDR3 coding DNA: TGTGCCAGCAGCTCCCACTTAGCGGGGGTCAATACGCAGTATTTT. Based on the CDR3 plus reference TRBV7-3 and TRBJ2-3, the full variable domain is GAGVSQTPSNKVTEKGKYVELRCDPISGHTALYWYRQSLGQGPEFLIYFQGTGAADDSGLPNDRFFAVRPEGSVSTLKIQRTERGDSAVYLCASSSHLAGVNTQYFGPGTRLTVL.

This clone was counted a few times. The V call is TRBV19, the J call TRBJ1-3; D remains ambiguous. V lost 6 bases to trimming and J lost 4 bases, with 13 bases between them. CDR3 size: 14 residues. Per the germline V gene, CDR1 is LNHDA and CDR2 is SQIVND (reference sequence). The CDR3 DNA reads as TGTGCCAGTAGGAGGGATTCGCTGGGAAACACCATATATTTT. This encodes CASRRDSLGNTIYF.

This clone was observed a few times. Here the CDR3 reads CAISESTELINYGYTF. CDR3 in DNA: TGTGCCATCAGTGAATCGACAGAACTCATAAACTATGGCTACACCTTC. The V gene is TRBV10-3, the J gene TRBJ1-2; maybe TRBD1 (5 bases). This CDR3 spans 16 amino acids. V was shortened by 3 bases and J by 2 bases, with 16 bases between the two germline ends. Per germline, CDR1 ENHRY and CDR2 SYGVKD.

Many counts were recorded for this clone. This same CDR3 is encoded by further DNA sequences in the sample. The chain combines TRBV5-5 with TRBJ1-1; possibly TRBD1 for D (6 bases). CDR1 and CDR2 from the germline V gene are SGHKS and YYEKEE (reference sequence). The CDR3 loop spans 15 amino acids. V lost 4 bases to trimming and J lost 7 bases, with 20 bases between them. The CDR3 here is CASSDKTTGTREAFF. DNA of the CDR3: TGTGCCAGCAGCGATAAGACGACAGGCACCCGTGAAGCTTTCTTT.

The chain combines TRBV6-1 with TRBJ2-1, with 9 bases that match TRBD2. Germline lookup yields CDR1 MNHNS and CDR2 SASEGT. With V trimmed by 5 bases and J by 3 bases, 5 bases remained unmatched. The CDR3 sequence is 15 residues long. Written as DNA, the CDR3 is TGTGCCAGCAGTCTCGGGACTAGCAACTACAATGAGCAGTTCTTC. As protein: CASSLGTSNYNEQFF.